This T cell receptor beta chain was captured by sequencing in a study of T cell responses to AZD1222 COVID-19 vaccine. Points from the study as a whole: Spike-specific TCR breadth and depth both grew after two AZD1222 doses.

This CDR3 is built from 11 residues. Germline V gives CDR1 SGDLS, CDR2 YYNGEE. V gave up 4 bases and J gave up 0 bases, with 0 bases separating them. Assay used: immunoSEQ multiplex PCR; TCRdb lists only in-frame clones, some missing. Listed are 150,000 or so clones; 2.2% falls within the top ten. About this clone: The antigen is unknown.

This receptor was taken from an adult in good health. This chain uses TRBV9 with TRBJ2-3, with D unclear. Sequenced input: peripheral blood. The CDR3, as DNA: TGTGCCAGCAGCAGCACAGATACGCAGTATTTT. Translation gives CASSSTDTQYF.